The rows below give T cell receptor beta chains drawn from one sample of a study of beta chain features in type 1 diabetes. Using immunoSEQ multiplex PCR, the repertoire was profiled, and TCRdb retains in-frame clones only, with some absent. The repertoire holds fewer than 900,000 clones, with around a sixth as singletons. Source material: naive CD4+ T cells from blood. The receptors shown here come from a woman between 18 and 29 years old in good health. Each CDR3 is given with its conserved first and last residue. The D gene is left open where the match is weak. Not all rows give a size; the values are once, few, many and, for expanded clones, a class.

v_call: TRBV28
j_call: TRBJ2-3
d_call: TRBD2
clone_size: NA
cdr3_aa: CASSPLRTSGLSDTQYF
cdr3_nt: TGTGCCAGCAGTCCTCTTCGGACTAGCGGGCTCTCAGATACGCAGTATTTT

v_call: TRBV2
j_call: TRBJ1-5
d_call: NA
clone_size: few
cdr3_aa: CASRWGGNQPQHF
cdr3_nt: TGTGCCAGCAGGTGGGGGGGCAATCAGCCCCAGCATTTT

v_call: TRBV7-2
j_call: TRBJ1-2
d_call: NA
clone_size: NA
cdr3_aa: CASSSQTGNYGYTF
cdr3_nt: TGTGCCAGCAGCTCACAGACAGGCAACTATGGCTACACCTTC

v_call: TRBV7-9
j_call: TRBJ1-4
d_call: NA
clone_size: NA
cdr3_aa: CASSGEKLFF
cdr3_nt: TGTGCCAGCAGCGGGGAAAAACTGTTTTTT

v_call: TRBV5-8
j_call: TRBJ1-5
d_call: NA
clone_size: few
cdr3_aa: CASSFNQPQHF
cdr3_nt: TGTGCCAGCAGCTTTAATCAGCCCCAGCATTTT

v_call: TRBV28
j_call: TRBJ2-7
d_call: TRBD1
clone_size: NA
cdr3_aa: CASSRPGQGTVNEQYF
cdr3_nt: TGTGCCAGCAGTCGCCCGGGACAGGGTACCGTAAACGAGCAGTACTTC

v_call: TRBV2
j_call: TRBJ2-3
d_call: NA
clone_size: NA
cdr3_aa: CASSDRGGADTQYF
cdr3_nt: TGTGCCAGCAGTGACAGGGGTGGGGCGGATACGCAGTATTTT

v_call: TRBV5-1
j_call: TRBJ2-1
d_call: NA
clone_size: NA
cdr3_aa: CASSTDVGGVDEQFF
cdr3_nt: TGCGCCAGCAGCACGGACGTAGGGGGTGTGGATGAGCAGTTCTTC

v_call: TRBV7-9
j_call: TRBJ2-1
d_call: NA
clone_size: few
cdr3_aa: CASSSNSGLGGGSYNEQFF
cdr3_nt: TGTGCCAGCAGCTCGAACAGCGGACTAGGGGGAGGCTCCTACAATGAGCAGTTCTTC

v_call: TRBV5-1
j_call: TRBJ2-2
d_call: NA
clone_size: few
cdr3_aa: CASSSGRVLNTGELFF
cdr3_nt: TGCGCCAGCAGCTCCGGACGGGTTCTGAACACCGGGGAGCTGTTTTTT

v_call: TRBV15
j_call: TRBJ2-1
d_call: NA
clone_size: NA
cdr3_aa: CATSRDLPRSVGYNEQFF
cdr3_nt: TGTGCCACCAGCAGAGATCTTCCTCGTAGTGTCGGCTACAATGAGCAGTTCTTC

v_call: TRBV7-2
j_call: TRBJ1-2
d_call: TRBD1
clone_size: NA
cdr3_aa: CASSRTGGYGYTF
cdr3_nt: TGTGCCAGCAGCCGGACAGGGGGATATGGCTACACCTTC

v_call: TRBV5-4
j_call: TRBJ2-1
d_call: NA
clone_size: NA
cdr3_aa: CASSLASSYWEQFF
cdr3_nt: TGTGCCAGCAGCTTGGCTAGTAGCTATTGGGAGCAGTTCTTC

v_call: TRBV10-3
j_call: TRBJ2-7
d_call: TRBD2
clone_size: NA
cdr3_aa: CAIRRLAGVNYEQYF
cdr3_nt: TGTGCCATCAGGCGACTAGCAGGTGTTAACTACGAGCAGTACTTC

v_call: TRBV27
j_call: TRBJ1-5
d_call: NA
clone_size: few
cdr3_aa: CATQTGGFNQPQHF
cdr3_nt: TGTGCCACCCAAACGGGCGGCTTCAATCAGCCCCAGCATTTT

v_call: TRBV14
j_call: TRBJ1-1
d_call: NA
clone_size: NA
cdr3_aa: CASSQGGGTPNTEAFF
cdr3_nt: TGTGCCAGCAGCCAAGGCGGGGGGACACCGAACACTGAAGCTTTCTTT

v_call: TRBV4-3
j_call: TRBJ2-7
d_call: NA
clone_size: NA
cdr3_aa: CASSQDTDIDEQYF
cdr3_nt: TGCGCCAGCAGCCAAGATACGGATATCGACGAGCAGTACTTC

v_call: TRBV7-9
j_call: TRBJ2-1
d_call: TRBD2
clone_size: NA
cdr3_aa: CASSLDLAAYANEQFF
cdr3_nt: TGTGCCAGCAGCTTAGACCTAGCGGCATACGCCAATGAGCAGTTCTTC

v_call: TRBV7-8
j_call: TRBJ2-7
d_call: TRBD1
clone_size: few
cdr3_aa: CASSSPQGAYEQYF
cdr3_nt: TGTGCCAGCAGCTCGCCCCAGGGGGCCTACGAGCAGTACTTC

v_call: TRBV28
j_call: TRBJ1-2
d_call: NA
clone_size: NA
cdr3_aa: CASSYHPRRTPGANYGYTF
cdr3_nt: TGTGCCAGCAGTTACCATCCCCGCCGGACACCAGGTGCTAACTATGGCTACACCTTC

v_call: TRBV28
j_call: TRBJ1-4
d_call: TRBD1
clone_size: NA
cdr3_aa: CASSLSTGGREKLFF
cdr3_nt: TGTGCCAGCAGTTTGTCTACAGGGGGGCGTGAAAAACTGTTTTTT

v_call: TRBV7-9
j_call: TRBJ2-1
d_call: NA
clone_size: NA
cdr3_aa: CASSLARGGDRGDEQFF
cdr3_nt: TGTGCCAGCAGCTTAGCGCGGGGCGGAGACAGAGGCGATGAGCAGTTCTTC

v_call: TRBV7-3
j_call: TRBJ2-1
d_call: TRBD2
clone_size: few
cdr3_aa: CASSFESQAGLYNEQFF
cdr3_nt: TGTGCCAGCAGCTTTGAGTCTCAAGCGGGGCTCTACAATGAGCAGTTCTTC

v_call: TRBV19
j_call: TRBJ1-5
d_call: NA
clone_size: NA
cdr3_aa: CATKPTGSSNQPQHF
cdr3_nt: TGTGCCACCAAACCGACGGGGAGTAGCAATCAGCCCCAGCATTTT

v_call: TRBV18
j_call: TRBJ2-3
d_call: TRBD2
clone_size: NA
cdr3_aa: CASSPGLAGVYTDTQYF
cdr3_nt: TGTGCCAGCTCACCGGGACTAGCGGGAGTATACACAGATACGCAGTATTTT

v_call: TRBV4-3
j_call: TRBJ2-2
d_call: TRBD2
clone_size: few
cdr3_aa: CASGDRELAGTTGELFF
cdr3_nt: TGCGCCAGCGGCGACCGAGAACTAGCGGGAACTACCGGGGAGCTGTTTTTT

v_call: TRBV20-1
j_call: TRBJ1-1
d_call: NA
clone_size: few
cdr3_aa: CTMRHTEAFF
cdr3_nt: TGCACCATGAGGCACACTGAAGCTTTCTTT

v_call: TRBV25-1
j_call: TRBJ1-2
d_call: NA
clone_size: NA
cdr3_aa: CASSESRAHLWRYTF
cdr3_nt: TGTGCCAGCAGTGAAAGTCGGGCACATCTATGGCGCTACACCTTC

v_call: TRBV6-5
j_call: TRBJ1-2
d_call: NA
clone_size: NA
cdr3_aa: CASSYSQEWGYTF
cdr3_nt: TGTGCCAGCAGTTACTCACAGGAGTGGGGCTACACCTTC

v_call: TRBV28
j_call: TRBJ2-7
d_call: TRBD1
clone_size: NA
cdr3_aa: CASTNFDRGLNEQYF
cdr3_nt: TGTGCCAGCACCAACTTCGACAGGGGGCTGAACGAGCAGTACTTC

v_call: TRBV7-3
j_call: TRBJ2-3
d_call: NA
clone_size: few
cdr3_aa: CASSQGGSTDTQYF
cdr3_nt: TGTGCCAGCAGTCAAGGAGGGAGCACAGATACGCAGTATTTT